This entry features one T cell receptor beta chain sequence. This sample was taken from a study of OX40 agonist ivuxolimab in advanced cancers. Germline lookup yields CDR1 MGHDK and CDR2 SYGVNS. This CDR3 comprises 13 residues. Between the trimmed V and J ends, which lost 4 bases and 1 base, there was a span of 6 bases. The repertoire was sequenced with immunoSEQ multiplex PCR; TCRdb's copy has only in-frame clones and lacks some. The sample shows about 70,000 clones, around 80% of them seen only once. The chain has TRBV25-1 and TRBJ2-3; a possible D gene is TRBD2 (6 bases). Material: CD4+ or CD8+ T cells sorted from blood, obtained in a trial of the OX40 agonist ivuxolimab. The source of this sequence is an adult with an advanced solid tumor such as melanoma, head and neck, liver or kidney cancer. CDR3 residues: CASSVAGTDTQYF. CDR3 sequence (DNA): TGTGCCAGCAGTGTAGCGGGCACAGATACGCAGTATTTT.